This T cell receptor beta chain originates from a study of blood T cell repertoires in COVID-19. Profiling relied on immunoSEQ multiplex PCR, and the TCRdb table lists in-frame clones only, not all of them. The sample includes 200,000 to 300,000 clones, about 91% seen only once; the top ten take 6.3%. The germline CDR1 and CDR2 sequences are SGHRS and YFSETQ. The ends lost 7 bases at V and 3 bases at J; junction bases unmatched: 6. This CDR3 is built from 14 residues. The sequenced sample consisted of peripheral blood. This TCR came from a woman between 25 and 40 years old with COVID-19, enrolled during active disease. The V call is TRBV5-1, the J call TRBJ2-2; 7 nucleotides match TRBD2. CDR3 sequence (DNA): TGCGCCAGCCAGGATGCGGGGGACACCGGGGAGCTGTTTTTT. Residues: CASQDAGDTGELFF. Filled out from reference TRBV5-1 and TRBJ2-2, the complete variable domain reads KAGVTQTPRYLIKTRGQQVTLSCSPISGHRSVSWYQQTPGQGLQFLFEYFSETQRNKGNFPGRFSGRQFSNSRSEMNVSTLELGDSALYLCASQDAGDTGELFFGEGSRLTVL.